The 14 T cell receptor beta chains listed next were all sequenced from one sample in a study of shared clonotypes between healthy human individuals. Measured with immunoSEQ multiplex PCR; TCRdb has only the in-frame clones, and not every one. Among under 550,000 clones listed, about 95% were seen once. Sequencing was carried out using naive CD4+ T cells sorted from blood. Described subset: CD45RA+ positively selected. These receptors originate from a woman aged 25 to 45 in good health.

In nucleotides, the CDR3 is TGTGCCAGCAGCCAAGGACTAGCGGGCACAGATACGCAGTATTTT. It specifies CASSQGLAGTDTQYF. The rearrangement uses TRBV14 and TRBJ2-3; 9 bases agree with TRBD2. The CDR3 contains 15 residues. Germline V gene sequence: CDR1 SGHDN, CDR2 FVKESK. Losses at the gene ends were 1 base for V and 1 base for J; bases not matched to a gene: 0.

The J gene is TRBJ1-2, the V gene TRBV11-1; D unclear. Germline lookup yields CDR1 SGHAT and CDR2 FQDESV (reference sequence). Trimming shortened V by 1 base and J by 4 bases, and 10 bases separated the two germline ends. CDR3 size: 14 residues. The CDR3 here is CASSLDQVSYGYTF. The DNA of the CDR3 is TGTGCCAGCAGCTTAGATCAGGTATCCTATGGCTACACCTTC.

The chain combines TRBV6-5 with TRBJ2-5, with 7 positions matching TRBD1. CDR3 size: 15 residues. The V gene's germline CDR1 is MNHEY and CDR2 SVGAGI. V shed 6 bases, J shed 4 bases, and the junction held 11 bases outside the gene matches. This chain's CDR3 is CASSPITGARETQYF. The CDR3 DNA is TGTGCCAGCAGCCCCATTACAGGGGCCCGAGAGACCCAGTACTTC.

The J gene is TRBJ2-3, the V gene TRBV2; 11 positions agree with TRBD1. Germline-derived CDR1 and CDR2 are SNHLY and FYNNEI. V shed 6 bases and J 3 bases; nucleotides not matched to a gene: 2. The CDR3 consists of 14 residues. The CDR3 coding sequence is TGTGCCAGCAGGGGGACAGGGGGAACAGATACGCAGTATTTT. This translates into CASRGTGGTDTQYF.

The CDR3 coding sequence is TGTGCCAGCACCTCTCGGGCCTACGAGCAGTACTTC. Amino acids: CASTSRAYEQYF. V and J are TRBV28 and TRBJ2-7; D unclear. Germline CDR1 MDHEN, CDR2 SYDVKM. The CDR3 sequence is 12 residues long. V was cut by 7 bases and J by 2 bases, with 9 bases left in between.

V gene TRBV5-4 combines with J gene TRBJ2-7, with no clear D. The CDR3 extends over 14 amino acids. The V end was cut by 4 bases, the J end by 4 bases, with 15 bases between. Germline V gene sequence: CDR1 SGHNT, CDR2 YYREEE (reference sequence). The CDR3 spells CASSPTAGWYEQYF. The CDR3 coding sequence is TGTGCCAGCAGCCCGACCGCAGGATGGTACGAGCAGTACTTC.

The chain couples TRBV5-1 to TRBJ2-7; D remains unclear. This CDR3 region has 13 residues. The germline V gene encodes CDR1 SGHRS and CDR2 YFSETQ. Trimming took 0 bases from V and 0 from J, leaving 4 bases between them. The CDR3 DNA follows: TGCGCCAGCAGCTTGGACCTCTCCTACGAGCAGTACTTC. It specifies CASSLDLSYEQYF.

The chain uses TRBV30 and TRBJ2-3, with D unclear. The CDR3 is made up of 12 amino acids. V was cut by 3 bases and J by 4 bases, with 8 bases left in between. The germline gives CDR1 GTSNPN, CDR2 SVGIG (reference sequence). CDR3 loop: CAWRFVPDTQYF. The DNA of the CDR3 is TGTGCCTGGAGGTTCGTGCCAGATACGCAGTATTTT.

The chain couples TRBV28 to TRBJ1-1; the D gene is possibly TRBD1 (5 bases). Trimming stripped 6 bases from V and 1 base from J, with 15 bases between. Germline CDR1 MDHEN, CDR2 SYDVKM. The CDR3 sequence is 15 residues long. The CDR3 sequence is CASRDPGGGNTEAFF. DNA of the CDR3: TGTGCCAGCAGGGACCCGGGTGGGGGGAACACTGAAGCTTTCTTT.

The chain is built from TRBV28 and TRBJ2-2; D unresolved. V was shortened by 1 base and J by 4 bases, with 7 bases between the two germline ends. Germline CDR1 and CDR2: MDHEN and SYDVKM. This CDR3 contains 14 residues. The CDR3 region is CASSLSPPTGELFF. The CDR3 DNA sequence: TGTGCCAGCAGTTTATCGCCCCCCACCGGGGAGCTGTTTTTT.

The chain uses TRBV27 and TRBJ2-7, with D perhaps TRBD2 (6 bases). Trimming removed 7 bases at V and 0 bases at J, with 13 bases between. The germline CDR1 and CDR2 sequences are MNHEY and SMNVEV (reference sequence). This CDR3 has 14 residues. The CDR3 DNA sequence: TGTGCCAGCATTCTAGGGGACTCCTCCTACGAGCAGTACTTC. Translating gives CASILGDSSYEQYF.

This chain uses TRBV6-5 with TRBJ2-2; possibly TRBD1 for D (6 bases). Germline V CDR1 and CDR2: MNHEY, SVGAGI. This CDR3 is built from 14 residues. Deletions cut 6 bases from V and 1 base from J, with 9 bases between. CDR3 in amino acids: CASSPTGNTGELFF. CDR3 DNA: TGTGCCAGCAGCCCGACAGGGAACACCGGGGAGCTGTTTTTT.

The V call is TRBV6-5, the J call TRBJ1-3, with D uncertain. The CDR3 length is 13 residues. The germline V gene encodes CDR1 MNHEY and CDR2 SVGAGI. V was pared by 6 bases and J by 9 bases, with 15 bases between. The CDR3 sequence is CASSTTPWGTIYF. The CDR3 coding sequence is TGTGCCAGCAGCACGACACCCTGGGGCACCATATATTTT.

This chain joins TRBV30 and TRBJ2-1; 7 bases are a match to TRBD2. The germline gives CDR1 GTSNPN, CDR2 SVGIG (reference sequence). This CDR3 is built from 15 residues. The V gene end was trimmed by 0 bases and the J gene end by 3 bases; junction bases not matched to a gene: 5. CDR3: CAWSVTKRGYNEQFF. The CDR3 nucleotides are TGTGCCTGGAGTGTGACTAAGCGGGGCTACAATGAGCAGTTCTTC.